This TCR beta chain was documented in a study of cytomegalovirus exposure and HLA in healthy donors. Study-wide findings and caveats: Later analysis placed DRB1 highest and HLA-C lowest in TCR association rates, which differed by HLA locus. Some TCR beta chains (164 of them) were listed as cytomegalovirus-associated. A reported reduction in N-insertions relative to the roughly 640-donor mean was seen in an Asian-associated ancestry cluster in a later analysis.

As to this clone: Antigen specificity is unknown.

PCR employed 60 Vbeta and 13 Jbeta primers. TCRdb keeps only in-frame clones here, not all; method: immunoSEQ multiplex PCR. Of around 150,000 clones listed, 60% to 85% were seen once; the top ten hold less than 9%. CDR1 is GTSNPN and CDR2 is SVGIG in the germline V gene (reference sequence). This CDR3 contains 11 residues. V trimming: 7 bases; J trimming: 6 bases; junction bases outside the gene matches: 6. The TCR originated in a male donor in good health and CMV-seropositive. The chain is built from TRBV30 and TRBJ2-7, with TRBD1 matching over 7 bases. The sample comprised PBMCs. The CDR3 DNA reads TGTGCCTTGGACAGGCTCGGCGAGCAGTACTTC. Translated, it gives CALDRLGEQYF. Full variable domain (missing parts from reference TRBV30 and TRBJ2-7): SQTIHQWPATLVQPVGSPLSLECTVEGTSNPNLYWYRQAAGRGLQLLFYSVGIGQISSEVPQNLSASRPQDRQFILSSKKLLLSDSGFYLCALDRLGEQYFGPGTRLTVT.